The 2 T cell receptor beta chains in this list originate from one sample, sequenced in a study of CD4+ T cells in melanoma. Profiled with immunoSEQ multiplex PCR; TCRdb holds only in-frame clones, not every one. The sample contains 10,000 to 14,000 clones, about 70% of which appear only once. Input material: cells from a culture (not recorded whether cultured in vitro). The receptor source for this set is a human donor with melanoma.

The chain carries TRBV2 and TRBJ2-3, with 15 bases lining up with TRBD2. CDR3 length: 16 amino acids. J lost 5 bases, V lost 6 bases, and 6 bases had no gene match. Germline lookup yields CDR1 SNHLY and CDR2 FYNNEI. The CDR3 nucleotides read TGTGCCAGCAGGGGGGGACTAGCGGGGGGCGGAGATACGCAGTATTTT. Its protein product is CASRGGLAGGGDTQYF.

CDR3 coding DNA: TGTGCCAGCAGCTTAATCTACGGAAACACCATATATTTT. It translates to CASSLIYGNTIYF. The V call is TRBV11-3, the J call TRBJ1-3, with D unclear. Germline assignment: CDR1 SGHNT and CDR2 YENEEA. The CDR3 is 13 residues long. Trimming shortened V by 2 bases and J by 4 bases, and 6 bases separated the two germline ends.